This record concerns one TCR beta chain sequence. Together with a sample-barcoded 5' primer, a J-beta primer mix was included in a second PCR lasting about 6 to 11 cycles. TCRdb re-called the 5' RACE reads through MiXCR, storing one row per CDR3 protein. The repertoire holds some 1.6 million distinct CDR3 sequences, with around 35% as singletons. This record comes from a study of blood T cells in healthy people across ages. V was clipped by 5 bases and J by 2 bases, with 16 bases between them. The CDR3 contains 16 residues. CDR1 is SGHAT, CDR2 FQNNGV, per germline. The origin of this receptor is a woman in her twenties or thirties in good health. The chain combines TRBV11-2 with TRBJ2-1; no firm D call. The source material was blood. CDR3 in amino acids: CASSPLGSPAYNEQFF. The DNA for the CDR3 is TGTGCCAGCAGCCCGCTGGGGTCGCCGGCCTACAATGAGCAGTTCTTC.